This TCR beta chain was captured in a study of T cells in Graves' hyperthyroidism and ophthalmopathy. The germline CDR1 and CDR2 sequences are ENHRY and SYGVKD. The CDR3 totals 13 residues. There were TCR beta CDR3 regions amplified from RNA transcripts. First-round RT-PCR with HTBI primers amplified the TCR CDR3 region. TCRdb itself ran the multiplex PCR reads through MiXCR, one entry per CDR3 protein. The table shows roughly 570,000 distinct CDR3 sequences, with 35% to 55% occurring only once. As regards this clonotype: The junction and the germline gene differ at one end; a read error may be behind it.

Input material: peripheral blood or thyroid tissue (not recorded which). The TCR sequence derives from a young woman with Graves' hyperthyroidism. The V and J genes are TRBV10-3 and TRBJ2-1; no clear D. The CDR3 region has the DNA TGTGCCATCAGGGCTACCACCTACAATGGGCAGTTCTTC. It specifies CAIRATTYNGQFF.